This entry is about one TCR beta chain. This sample is drawn from a study of blood T cell repertoires in COVID-19. CDR3 length equals 13 residues. V was clipped by 5 bases and J by 4 bases, with 11 bases between them. The germline gives CDR1 LNHDA, CDR2 SQIVND (reference sequence). Per the original data handling: Estimation of nucleated cell counts relied on the amplification of reference gene primers. Here immunoSEQ multiplex PCR was the method, and the copy in TCRdb shows in-frame clones only, minus some. D and trimming were read from the DNA, whereas the V and J calls and clone size are those reported in that table. The table records over 45,000 clones, 89% of them present only once.

This sequence was found in a woman between 55 and 75 years old with COVID-19, enrolled during active disease. Sequencing was done on a sample of peripheral blood. This rearrangement joins TRBV19 to TRBJ1-2, with D perhaps matching TRBD1 (6 bases). This chain's CDR3 is CASSLQGLYGYTF. In nucleotides, the CDR3 is TGTGCCAGTAGTCTACAGGGTCTCTATGGCTACACCTTC.